This TCR beta chain was sequenced in a study of blood T cell repertoires in COVID-19. Overall study: Specimens from acute and convalescent COVID-19 originated in the United States, Italy and Spain.

The data were produced by immunoSEQ multiplex PCR, yet TCRdb's version contains in-frame clones alone and is incomplete. The sample consists of approximately 98,000 clones, about 83% of them appearing once. V trimming: 1 base; J trimming: 4 bases; junction bases outside the gene matches: 6. This CDR3 has 15 residues. Per germline, CDR1 SGHDN and CDR2 FVKESK. This clone was counted a few times. Sequencing was carried out using peripheral blood. The TCR originated in a woman aged 70-85 years with acute or convalescent COVID-19. J is TRBJ1-2 and V is TRBV14; 7 bases line up with TRBD1. The CDR3 region has the DNA TGTGCCAGCAGCCAAGCCGGGACAGTGATCTATGGCTACACCTTC. It translates to CASSQAGTVIYGYTF.